These 20 T cell receptor beta chains were all obtained from the same sample, sequenced in a study of blood T cell repertoires in COVID-19 (dated by TCRdb to 2020 to 2022). The library was produced with the immunoSEQ multiplex PCR assay. Entries here come from immuneACCESS through TCRdb and include only in-frame sequences with V and J called. Some clones fail to appear in such tables; in the studies checked, an unresolved V gene covers under half of the shortfall, and the cause of the remainder is unknown. The sample includes some 250,000 clones, with around nine tenths observed a single time. The leading ten clones occupy roughly 8.6% of the sample. Input material: PBMCs or T cells enriched from blood (not recorded which). The receptors were sampled from a man aged 35 to 55 who had recovered from COVID-19.

The V call is TRBV18, the J call TRBJ2-5; a possible D gene is TRBD2 (5 bases). Germline lookup yields CDR1 KGHSH and CDR2 LQKENI. The ends were cut back, 0 bases at V and 4 bases at J, with 6 bases in the middle. The CDR3 consists of 13 residues. CDR3 region: CASSPPAGETQYF. The CDR3 nucleotides read TGTGCCAGCTCACCACCCGCGGGAGAGACCCAGTACTTC. Combining the CDR3 with reference TRBV18 and TRBJ2-5 gives the whole variable domain NAGVMQNPRHLVRRRGQEARLRCSPMKGHSHVYWYRQLPEEGLKFMVYLQKENIIDESGMPKERFSAEFPKEGPSILRIQQVVRGDSAAYFCASSPPAGETQYFGPGTRLLVL.

The chain combines TRBV4-1 with TRBJ2-7, with 11 nucleotides matching TRBD1. CDR3 length equals 16 residues. From germline, CDR1 is MGHRA and CDR2 YSYEKL. Trimming cost V 5 bases and J 4 bases; bases outside gene matches: 10. The CDR3 region is CASSGAPGQGVYEQYF. The CDR3 coding sequence is TGCGCCAGCAGCGGAGCCCCGGGACAGGGGGTTTACGAGCAGTACTTC.

V gene TRBV9 combines with J gene TRBJ2-1, with D maybe TRBD2 (6 bases). Trimming removed 7 bases from V and 0 bases from J, with 11 bases in between. The germline CDR1 and CDR2 sequences are SGDLS and YYNGEE. This CDR3 has 14 residues. The CDR3 region has the DNA TGTGCCAGCGCGGGACGGAGCTCCTACAATGAGCAGTTCTTC. This gives the protein CASAGRSSYNEQFF.

The chain has TRBV27 and TRBJ2-1; 10 bases match TRBD2. The V gene's germline CDR1 is MNHEY and CDR2 SMNVEV (reference sequence). This CDR3 region has 15 residues. With 7 bases clipped from V and 10 bases from J, the junction kept 13 bases outside the gene matches. CDR3 sequence reads: CASMSLSSGRREQFF. The CDR3 DNA reads TGTGCCAGCATGTCTTTGTCTAGCGGGAGACGAGAGCAGTTCTTC.

This clone was seen only once. This sequence joins TRBV15 and TRBJ2-7, with D possibly being TRBD2 (6 bases). Trimming took 0 bases from V and 2 from J, leaving 26 bases between them. This CDR3 spans 20 amino acids. CDR1 and CDR2 from the germline V gene are LNHNV and YYDKDF (reference sequence). The CDR3 loop reads CATSRDRWRTTIGRTYEQYF. As DNA, the CDR3 is TGTGCCACCAGCAGAGATCGGTGGCGGACTACAATCGGGAGAACCTACGAGCAGTACTTC.

The V call is TRBV5-1, the J call TRBJ2-7, with 8 bases aligning to TRBD1. CDR3 size: 17 residues. After removal of 1 base from V and 2 bases from J, the junction contained 11 bases not matched to a gene. Per germline, CDR1 SGHRS and CDR2 YFSETQ. DNA of the CDR3: TGCGCCAGCAGCTTGAGTGTTGGGACAGGAGGAACCTACGAGCAGTACTTC. Residues: CASSLSVGTGGTYEQYF.

This chain links TRBV5-1 with TRBJ2-1, with TRBD1 matching 9 bases. CDR1 and CDR2 from the germline V gene are SGHRS and YFSETQ. The CDR3 covers 17 residues. With V trimmed by 3 bases and J by 2 bases, 9 bases remained unmatched. In DNA form, the CDR3 reads TGCGCCAGCAGCTGGGGGACAGGGTCGCTGACCTACAATGAGCAGTTCTTC. Translation gives CASSWGTGSLTYNEQFF.

The gene calls are TRBV18 and TRBJ1-2, with 8 bases matching TRBD1. The CDR3 runs to 16 residues. Germline V gives CDR1 KGHSH, CDR2 LQKENI. V lost 8 bases, J lost 7 bases, and 18 bases stayed unmatched. The CDR3 sequence: CASTQGSTGVISGYTF. For the CDR3, the DNA is TGTGCCAGCACCCAAGGTTCGACAGGGGTCATCTCTGGCTACACCTTC. Drawing the rest from reference TRBV18 and TRBJ1-2, the complete variable domain is NAGVMQNPRHLVRRRGQEARLRCSPMKGHSHVYWYRQLPEEGLKFMVYLQKENIIDESGMPKERFSAEFPKEGPSILRIQQVVRGDSAAYFCASTQGSTGVISGYTFGSGTRLTVV.

This clone was counted a few times. V gene TRBV4-2 combines with J gene TRBJ1-6; a weak D match, TRBD1 (5 bases). This CDR3 has 16 amino acids. The germline gives CDR1 LGHNA, CDR2 YNFKEQ. Between the trimmed V and J ends, which lost 6 bases and 10 bases, there was a span of 22 bases. This CDR3 is CASRQLFGGGTSPLHF. In DNA, the CDR3 is TGTGCCAGCAGACAGTTATTTGGGGGGGGTACGTCACCCCTCCACTTT.

The V gene is TRBV11-2, the J gene TRBJ2-7; a possible D gene is TRBD1 (5 bases). V was clipped by 5 bases and J by 0 bases, with 14 bases between them. The germline V gene has CDR1 SGHAT and CDR2 FQNNGV. The CDR3 is made up of 15 amino acids. The CDR3 protein is CASSPKGSGSYEQYF. CDR3 bases: TGTGCCAGCAGCCCAAAGGGGTCGGGCTCCTACGAGCAGTACTTC.

This clone was detected only once. The chain employs TRBV6-2 or TRBV6-3 and TRBJ2-2; 13 positions agree with TRBD2. Germline V gene sequence: CDR1 MNHEY, CDR2 SVGEGT. CDR3 length: 15 amino acids. The ends lost 5 bases at V and 3 bases at J; junction bases unmatched: 0. CDR3 amino acids: CASSGLAGDTGELFF. CDR3 sequence (DNA): TGTGCCAGCAGTGGACTAGCGGGAGACACCGGGGAGCTGTTTTTT.

CDR3 in amino acids: CASSLAAGGPYNEQFF. The CDR3 DNA reads as TGTGCCAGCAGCTTAGCGGCAGGGGGACCCTACAATGAGCAGTTCTTC. The chain couples TRBV7-8 to TRBJ2-1; 7 positions match TRBD1. The V gene's germline CDR1 is SGHVS and CDR2 FQNEAQ. V was clipped by 0 bases and J by 2 bases; unmatched bases: 4. This CDR3 region has 16 residues.

The V call is TRBV12-3 or TRBV12-4, the J call TRBJ1-2; 9 bases fit TRBD1. There are 13 residues in the CDR3. Trimming cost V 8 bases and J 3 bases; bases outside gene matches: 4. The DNA of the CDR3 is TGTGCCAGCTCCCGGACAGGGGACTATGGCTACACCTTC. It yields the protein CASSRTGDYGYTF.

V and J are TRBV18 and TRBJ1-5; 7 bases line up with TRBD1. The germline V gene has CDR1 KGHSH and CDR2 LQKENI. Trimming took 4 bases from V and 4 from J; bases not matched to a gene: 16. The CDR3 is 18 residues long. The CDR3: CASSLLTAGQGVNQPQHF. The CDR3, as DNA: TGTGCCAGCTCACTACTTACCGCCGGGCAGGGGGTAAATCAGCCCCAGCATTTT. Full variable domain (rest looked up from reference TRBV18 and TRBJ1-5): NAGVMQNPRHLVRRRGQEARLRCSPMKGHSHVYWYRQLPEEGLKFMVYLQKENIIDESGMPKERFSAEFPKEGPSILRIQQVVRGDSAAYFCASSLLTAGQGVNQPQHFGDGTRLSIL.

The chain employs TRBV11-2 and TRBJ2-7, with 9 bases lining up with TRBD1. Germline loops: CDR1 SGHAT, CDR2 FQNNGV. The CDR3 covers 16 residues. Unmatched junction bases numbered 9, after V lost 5 bases and J lost 1 base. CDR3 DNA sequence: TGTGCCAGCAGCACTCACTCCGGGACAGGGTCCTACGAGCAGTACTTC. Translated: CASSTHSGTGSYEQYF.

The chain carries TRBV15 and TRBJ1-5; a possible D gene is TRBD1 (5 bases). The ends were cut back, 5 bases at V and 0 bases at J, with 23 bases in the middle. Germline V gene lookup returns CDR1 LNHNV and CDR2 YYDKDF (reference sequence). The CDR3 consists of 19 residues. CDR3 in DNA: TGTGCCACCAGCCGATCGATCCCGGGGGACGAATATAGCAATCAGCCCCAGCATTTT. It is translated as CATSRSIPGDEYSNQPQHF.

This CDR3 is CASSLLQGFLRGYYEQYF. The CDR3, as DNA: TGTGCCAGCAGTTTATTACAGGGTTTCCTGAGGGGTTACTACGAGCAGTACTTC. V usage is TRBV28 and J usage is TRBJ2-7, with a possible D match to TRBD1 (6 bases). The CDR3 has 18 amino acids. Germline values: CDR1 MDHEN, CDR2 SYDVKM. The germline V and J ends were trimmed by 1 base and 3 bases, with 22 bases remaining between them.

The V gene is TRBV5-4, the J gene TRBJ2-3, with unresolved D. V was pared by 5 bases and J by 0 bases, with 13 bases between. The CDR3 consists of 15 residues. The germline V gene has CDR1 SGHNT and CDR2 YYREEE (reference sequence). CDR3: CASRPAGGSTDTQYF. DNA for the CDR3: TGTGCCAGCAGACCGGCCGGCGGTAGCACAGATACGCAGTATTTT.

This chain connects TRBV27 to TRBJ2-1; 12 bases are a match to TRBD2. The V segment lost 5 bases and the J segment 7 bases; nucleotides outside the gene matches: 12. Germline CDR1 reads MNHEY; CDR2 reads SMNVEV (reference sequence). The CDR3 runs to 17 residues. CDR3 residues: CASSKIRLAGEGNEQFF. In DNA, the CDR3 is TGTGCCAGCAGTAAAATTCGACTAGCGGGAGAGGGTAATGAGCAGTTCTTC.

The chain combines TRBV28 with TRBJ1-5; 7 nucleotides match TRBD1. The germline CDR1 and CDR2 sequences are MDHEN and SYDVKM. Trimming cost V 1 base and J 4 bases; bases outside gene matches: 7. The CDR3 consists of 16 residues. CDR3 residues: CASSLFGQGGNQPQHF. The CDR3 DNA sequence: TGTGCCAGCAGTTTATTCGGGCAGGGGGGTAATCAGCCCCAGCATTTT.